This T cell receptor beta chain derives from a study of technical replicates of blood from a handful of donors. Trimming pared 5 bases from V and 5 bases from J, leaving 18 bases between. Germline values: CDR1 PRHDT, CDR2 FYEKMQ (reference sequence). The CDR3 totals 16 residues. TCRdb keeps only in-frame clones here, not all; method: immunoSEQ multiplex PCR. The sample includes 60,000 to 70,000 clones, roughly 98% of them seen just once. Sequenced input: T cells isolated from PBMCs. The V and J genes are TRBV13 and TRBJ2-2; D is ambiguous. This TCR came from a human donor in good health. In nucleotides, the CDR3 is TGTGCCAGCAGCCCCTCCCCAACCTTAACTACCGGGGAGCTGTTTTTT. Its protein product is CASSPSPTLTTGELFF.